Sequencing of this T cell receptor beta chain was carried out in a study of T cells in Graves' hyperthyroidism and ophthalmopathy. Study context: Peripheral blood was obtained at initial diagnosis, preceding any treatment.

It was RNA transcripts that yielded the amplified TCR beta CDR3 regions. The HTBI primer set was used in a first-round RT-PCR of the TCR CDR3. Using its own MiXCR run on the multiplex PCR reads, TCRdb lists one record per CDR3 protein. The data show approximately 410,000 distinct CDR3 sequences, approximately 15% seen once. The V gene lost 3 bases and the J gene lost 1 base, with 9 bases spanning the gap. Germline CDR1 reads DFQATT; CDR2 reads SNEGSKA (reference sequence). The CDR3 totals 13 residues. Patients affected by ophthalmopathy presented a Clinical Activity Score of at least 3, a NOSPECS grade of at least 4, and disease duration below 3 months.

The sequenced material came from blood. The sequence was obtained from a man aged 18 to 29 with Graves' ophthalmopathy. This chain links TRBV20-1 with TRBJ1-1; D is unresolved. This CDR3 reads CSASGHQNTEAFF. CDR3 in DNA: TGCAGTGCTAGCGGCCATCAGAACACTGAAGCTTTCTTT.